These T cell receptor beta chains were read from a single sample in a study of Graves' ophthalmopathy and Graves' hyperthyroidism. TCRdb redid the calling of the multiplex PCR reads with MiXCR, one entry per CDR3 protein. This sample has around 590,000 distinct CDR3 sequences; under 45% occur once, and the top ten carry around 4.6%. The sequencing input was peripheral blood or thyroid tissue (not recorded which). The source is an adult man with Graves' hyperthyroidism. CDR3s include the opening cysteine and the closing phenylalanine or tryptophan. The D gene is left open where the match is weak. Only part of the rows carry a size: once, few, many, or a class if the clone is expanded.

d_call j_call v_call clone_size cdr3_aa cdr3_nt
. TRBJ1-2 TRBV29-1 few CSTETGKEHGYTF TGCAGCACGGAGACAGGAAAAGAACATGGCTACACCTTC
. TRBJ1-2 TRBV12-3/TRBV12-4 many CASSLDEYGYTF TGTGCCAGCAGTTTGGACGAATATGGCTACACCTTC
. TRBJ2-2 TRBV20-1 many CSARDPVAGELFF TGCAGTGCTAGAGACCCAGTCGCCGGGGAGCTGTTTTTT
. TRBJ2-5 TRBV20-1 many CSARVLVGVQTQYF TGCAGTGCTAGAGTGTTGGTAGGGGTCCAGACCCAGTACTTC
TRBD1 TRBJ1-2 TRBV7-2 . CAGSRIDRGRNYGYTF TGTGCCGGCAGCCGGATTGACAGGGGGCGGAACTATGGCTACACCTTC
TRBD1 TRBJ1-6 TRBV7-8 . CASSHTGGGSPLHF TGTGCCAGCAGTCATACAGGGGGCGGATCACCCCTCCACTTT
. TRBJ2-7 TRBV7-9 . CASSFAGTTYEQYF TGTGCCAGCAGTTTTGCCGGGACAACCTACGAGCAGTACTTC
. TRBJ2-5 TRBV15 once CATSSPGNQETQYF TGTGCCACCAGCAGCCCAGGGAACCAAGAGACCCAGTACTTC
. TRBJ1-6 TRBV6-4 many CASSVGPNSPLHF TGTGCCAGCAGTGTCGGGCCCAATTCACCCCTCCACTTT
. TRBJ2-7 TRBV6-5 many CASTSVGQTYEQYF TGTGCCAGCACCTCCGTCGGACAAACCTACGAGCAGTACTTC
. TRBJ2-7 TRBV5-1 many CASSLGTNSYEQYF TGCGCCAGCAGCTTGGGGACTAACTCCTACGAGCAGTACTTC
. TRBJ1-6 TRBV7-9 once CASSPLNRDNSPLHF TGTGCCAGCAGCCCCCTAAACCGGGACAATTCACCCCTCCACTTT
TRBD1 TRBJ1-4 TRBV10-3 . CASNRDRDGKLFF TGTGCCAGCAACCGGGACAGGGACGGAAAACTGTTTTTT
. TRBJ1-4 TRBV20-1 many CSASGKGRANEKLFF TGCAGTGCTAGTGGGAAGGGGAGGGCTAATGAAAAACTGTTTTTT
. TRBJ2-5 TRBV5-8 many CASSLVSGTGETQYF TGTGCCAGCAGCTTGGTCTCAGGGACTGGTGAGACCCAGTACTTC
. TRBJ2-7 TRBV7-6 many CASSSQGSYEQYF TGTGCCAGCAGCTCTCAGGGATCCTACGAGCAGTACTTC
. TRBJ1-2 TRBV4-1 few CASSQGSELYGYTF TGCGCCAGCAGCCAGGGTTCAGAACTCTATGGCTACACCTTC
. TRBJ2-7 TRBV9 many CASSVSGTAAYEQYF TGTGCCAGCAGCGTCTCCGGGACGGCCGCCTACGAGCAGTACTTC
. TRBJ2-1 TRBV4-1 . CASSPGTINEQFF TGCGCCAGCAGCCCCGGGACCATCAATGAGCAGTTCTTC
. TRBJ2-7 TRBV19 many CASSDGTNYEQYF TGTGCCAGTAGTGATGGGACAAATTACGAGCAGTACTTC
. TRBJ1-5 TRBV5-1 many CASSLEGWPQHF TGCGCCAGCAGCTTGGAAGGTTGGCCCCAGCATTTT
. TRBJ2-7 TRBV12-3/TRBV12-4 many CATSPPGSYEQYF TGTGCCACCTCGCCCCCAGGGTCCTACGAGCAGTACTTC
TRBD1 TRBJ1-4 TRBV6-1 few CASSQHPTGGLGEKLFF TGTGCCAGCAGCCAACACCCAACAGGGGGTCTCGGGGAAAAACTGTTTTTT
. TRBJ2-7 TRBV2 many CASSGGYEQYF TGTGCCAGCAGTGGGGGGTACGAGCAGTACTTC
TRBD2 TRBJ2-3 TRBV2 . CASRTSGGITDTQYF TGTGCCAGCAGAACTAGCGGGGGAATCACAGATACGCAGTATTTT
TRBD2 TRBJ2-1 TRBV2 few CASSASGQQFF TGTGCCAGCAGTGCTAGCGGACAGCAGTTCTTC
TRBD1 TRBJ2-2 TRBV5-1 many CASSLVRDRGFPGELFF TGCGCCAGCAGCTTGGTTCGGGACAGGGGTTTCCCCGGGGAGCTGTTTTTT
TRBD1 TRBJ1-1 TRBV7-9 many CASSQPSGTGLMGSEAFF TGTGCCAGCAGTCAACCTTCCGGGACAGGCCTGATGGGGAGTGAAGCTTTCTTT
. TRBJ1-5 TRBV4-1 few CASSPGGISNQPQHF TGCGCCAGCAGCCCTGGGGGGATTAGCAATCAGCCCCAGCATTTT
. TRBJ2-2 TRBV2 . CASSEAMEGVDTGELFF TGTGCCAGCAGTGAAGCGATGGAGGGAGTCGACACCGGGGAGCTGTTTTTT
. TRBJ2-3 TRBV19 . CASTLRGGADTQYF TGTGCCAGTACCCTCAGGGGAGGGGCAGATACGCAGTATTTT
. TRBJ2-3 TRBV6-5 . CASSYSTLRGRRTDTQYF TGTGCCAGCAGTTACTCGACTCTCCGGGGGCGGCGCACAGATACGCAGTATTTT
TRBD1 TRBJ2-3 TRBV7-9 . CASSLKAGQGGLGFTDTQYF TGTGCCAGCAGCTTGAAGGCGGGACAGGGAGGACTTGGTTTCACAGATACGCAGTATTTT
TRBD1 TRBJ2-5 TRBV24-1 many CATSDPKGQGETQYF TGTGCCACCAGTGATCCCAAAGGACAGGGGGAGACCCAGTACTTC
. TRBJ2-7 TRBV3-1 . CASSHTGQGSYEQYF TGTGCCAGCAGCCATACGGGTCAGGGCAGCTACGAGCAGTACTTC
TRBD1 TRBJ2-2 TRBV29-1 many CSATGVTGGELFF TGCAGCGCCACAGGGGTTACGGGCGGGGAGCTGTTTTTT
. TRBJ2-7 TRBV7-6 . CASSTGTVNEQYF TGTGCCAGCAGCACCGGGACTGTCAATGAGCAGTACTTC
. TRBJ1-1 TRBV25-1 . CASSYLAGLGTEAFF TGTGCCAGCAGTTACTTGGCAGGTCTGGGCACTGAAGCTTTCTTT
TRBD2 TRBJ2-2 TRBV7-9 . CASSLLVAGELTGELFF TGTGCCAGCAGCCTCCTGGTAGCGGGGGAGCTCACCGGGGAGCTGTTTTTT
. TRBJ2-7 TRBV7-2 . CASSTPGRGNEQYF TGTGCCAGCAGCACCCCTGGCCGGGGCAACGAGCAGTACTTC
. TRBJ1-4 TRBV12-3/TRBV12-4 . CASSFSVTKEKLFF TGTGCCAGCAGTTTTAGTGTAACGAAGGAAAAACTGTTTTTT
. TRBJ2-7 TRBV7-2 . CASSLGPGSAYVQYF TGTGCCAGCAGCTTAGGGCCGGGATCCGCCTACGTGCAGTACTTC
. TRBJ1-1 TRBV9 many CASSVAGNTEAFF TGTGCCAGCAGCGTAGCGGGGAACACTGAAGCTTTCTTT
. TRBJ2-7 TRBV29-1 . CSVGPNYEQYF TGCAGCGTAGGACCTAACTACGAGCAGTACTTC
TRBD1 TRBJ1-1 TRBV9 . CASSVGEGTGPLDGTEAFF TGTGCCAGCAGCGTAGGTGAGGGGACAGGCCCTCTTGACGGCACTGAAGCTTTCTTT
. TRBJ2-5 TRBV7-6 . CASSLSQQNTSLQETQYF TGTGCCAGCAGCTTGTCACAGCAGAACACCTCGCTGCAAGAGACCCAGTACTTC
. TRBJ1-3 TRBV10-3 . CAISDKGLDTIYF TGTGCCATCAGTGACAAGGGTCTAGACACCATATATTTT
. TRBJ1-2 TRBV7-9 few CASSFNTGGYTF TGTGCCAGCAGCTTTAACACCGGAGGCTACACCTTC
TRBD2 TRBJ2-5 TRBV5-1 many CASSLALATSGGTQYF TGCGCCAGCAGCTTGGCCCTTGCGACTAGCGGGGGGACCCAGTACTTC
TRBD2 TRBJ2-5 TRBV24-1 many CATSDSLAGVETQYF TGTGCCACCAGTGATTCACTAGCGGGAGTGGAGACCCAGTACTTC
. TRBJ2-7 TRBV7-9 . CASSLLTVYEQYF TGTGCCAGCAGTTTATTGACCGTCTACGAGCAGTACTTC
TRBD1 TRBJ2-3 TRBV2 few CASRGRTGVATQYF TGTGCCAGCAGAGGTCGGACAGGGGTAGCTACGCAGTATTTT
. TRBJ2-1 TRBV10-3 few CAISESYRLNNEQFF TGTGCCATCAGTGAGTCATACCGTCTGAACAATGAGCAGTTCTTC
TRBD2 TRBJ2-1 TRBV29-1 . CSVDSPSGIFDEQFF TGCAGCGTTGACTCTCCTAGCGGGATCTTCGATGAGCAGTTCTTC
TRBD2 TRBJ2-1 TRBV7-9 . CASGTSSRNEQFF TGTGCCAGCGGGACTAGCTCTCGGAATGAGCAGTTCTTC
TRBD1 TRBJ1-1 TRBV9 . CASSVEHGTGDPNTEAFF TGTGCCAGCAGCGTAGAACATGGGACAGGGGACCCTAACACTGAAGCTTTCTTT
. TRBJ1-2 TRBV7-9 many CASSSDETGSYGYTF TGTGCCAGCAGCTCCGATGAGACGGGTTCTTATGGCTACACCTTC